This TCR beta chain stems from a study of preoperative IRX-2 immunotherapy in early breast cancer. The treatment is: preoperative locoregional IRX-2 cytokine immunotherapy. Method: immunoSEQ multiplex PCR; TCRdb's copy keeps in-frame clones and lacks some. The sample holds about 98,000 clones, 86% seen once. This clone was found many times. This clonotype originated in a human donor with breast cancer. This specimen consisted of tumor tissue, obtained after IRX-2 immunotherapy.

CDR3 DNA sequence: TGTGCCAGCATCAGGGAAGGAACTAATGAAAAACTGTTTTTT. The encoded protein is CASIREGTNEKLFF. This sequence joins TRBV6-8 and TRBJ1-4; perhaps TRBD1 as D (5 bases). CDR1 is MNHGY and CDR2 is SAAAGT in the germline V gene. V lost 7 bases and J lost 1, with 10 bases in between. The CDR3 contains 14 residues.